This passage covers 20 T cell receptor beta chains from one sample sequenced in a study of CD8 T cells in Susac syndrome. With random hexamers, about 0.5 to 1 ug RNA was reverse transcribed. MiXCR, run by TCRdb on the immunoSEQ multiplex PCR reads, gives a single entry per CDR3 protein. The sample has around 80,000 distinct CDR3 sequences; 90% to 95% are singletons. Sequenced material: CD8+ T cells from PBMCs. These receptors were obtained from a human donor in good health.

This clonotype was recorded once. The gene calls are TRBV7-9 and TRBJ1-4; no firm D call. With 5 bases removed from V and 8 bases from J, the gap between germline ends came to 18 bases. The CDR3 spans 15 residues. Germline CDR1 reads SEHNR; CDR2 reads FQNEAQ (reference sequence). The CDR3 DNA sequence: TGTGCCAGCAGCCACAAGGACTGGGAGAGGGAAAAACTGTTTTTT. Translation: CASSHKDWEREKLFF.

The chain combines TRBV20-1 with TRBJ1-5; D not certain. The V end was cut by 6 bases, the J end by 15 bases, with 9 bases between. Per the germline V gene, CDR1 is DFQATT and CDR2 is SNEGSKA (reference sequence). The CDR3 is made up of 8 amino acids. The CDR3, as DNA: TGCAGTGCCAGGACTGGGCATTTT. Residues: CSARTGHF.

This clonotype was seen a handful of times. This sequence joins TRBV6-1 and TRBJ2-3, with 13 bases matching TRBD2. V shed 6 bases, J shed 4 bases, and the junction held 7 bases outside the gene matches. The CDR3 consists of 16 residues. CDR1 MNHNS and CDR2 SASEGT come from the germline V gene. CDR3 nucleotides: TGTGCCAGCAGAGACCAGGGACTAGCGGGGCCAGATACGCAGTATTTT. Encoded protein: CASRDQGLAGPDTQYF.

The chain joins TRBV9 to TRBJ2-7; 11 nucleotides agree with TRBD1. Germline V gene sequence: CDR1 SGDLS, CDR2 YYNGEE. V gave up 4 bases and J gave up 2 bases; unmatched junction bases: 5. The CDR3 contains 15 residues. The CDR3 loop reads CASSTRDRGAYEQYF. The CDR3 DNA is TGTGCCAGCAGCACCCGGGACAGGGGGGCCTACGAGCAGTACTTC.

The chain joins TRBV9 to TRBJ2-1; perhaps TRBD2 as D (6 bases). Per germline, CDR1 SGDLS and CDR2 YYNGEE. Trimming pared 0 bases from V and 4 bases from J, leaving 11 bases between. This CDR3 is 15 amino acids long. This CDR3 is CASSVAGTAYNEQFF. CDR3 coding DNA: TGTGCCAGCAGCGTAGCGGGGACTGCGTACAATGAGCAGTTCTTC.

V usage is TRBV13 and J usage is TRBJ2-7; 7 bases line up with TRBD1. This CDR3 is built from 14 residues. The V and J ends lost 0 bases and 4 bases, in that order; junction bases with no gene match: 3. The germline CDR1 and CDR2 sequences are PRHDT and FYEKMQ (reference sequence). The CDR3 sequence: CASSLGADRYEQYV. CDR3 nucleotides: TGTGCCAGCAGCTTAGGGGCGGACAGGTACGAGCAGTACGTC.

The chain is built from TRBV5-6 and TRBJ2-6; the D call may be TRBD1 or TRBD2 (5 bases each). CDR3 length equals 17 residues. The germline gives CDR1 SGHDT, CDR2 YYEEEE. The V end was cut by 4 bases, the J end by 0 bases, with 14 bases between. CDR3 sequence reads: CASSRGRVSSGANVLTF. The CDR3 DNA follows: TGTGCCAGCAGCCGGGGACGGGTTAGCTCTGGGGCCAACGTCCTGACTTTC.

This sequence joins TRBV7-9 and TRBJ2-5, with 9 bases identical to TRBD2. V was pared by 7 bases and J by 1 base, with 7 bases of the junction left unmatched. The germline V gene encodes CDR1 SEHNR and CDR2 FQNEAQ (reference sequence). The CDR3 consists of 15 residues. CDR3 nucleotides: TGTGCCAGCACCCTTAGACTAGCGGCCCAAGAGACCCAGTACTTC. Translation gives CASTLRLAAQETQYF.

This chain links TRBV3-1 with TRBJ1-1; D gene unclear. The CDR3 consists of 13 residues. Germline CDR1 LGHDT, CDR2 YNNKEL (reference sequence). V lost 2 bases to trimming and J lost 5 bases, with 9 bases between them. The CDR3 here is CASSQIGGTEAFF. As DNA, the CDR3 is TGTGCCAGCAGCCAAATAGGAGGGACTGAAGCTTTCTTT.

The chain is built from TRBV30 and TRBJ2-3; 8 nucleotides agree with TRBD1. CDR1 is GTSNPN, CDR2 SVGIG, per germline (reference sequence). This CDR3 has 15 amino acids. Germline trimming cut 8 bases from V and 5 bases from J; bases unmatched to any gene: 15. CDR3 loop: CARTGQGAQIDTQYF. The CDR3 DNA sequence: TGTGCCCGCACAGGCCAGGGGGCGCAGATAGATACGCAGTATTTT.

This rearrangement joins TRBV7-3 to TRBJ2-1; 7 bases match TRBD2. This CDR3 is built from 15 residues. The germline CDR1 and CDR2 sequences are SGHTA and FQGTGA. The ends lost 0 bases at V and 8 bases at J; junction bases unmatched: 7. The CDR3 here is CASSLTWGSGDEQFF. As DNA, the CDR3 is TGTGCCAGCAGCTTAACTTGGGGGAGCGGGGATGAGCAGTTCTTC.

CDR3 amino acids: CATSRGGDRGGEQFF. In DNA form, the CDR3 reads TGTGCCACCAGCAGAGGGGGCGACAGGGGGGGTGAGCAGTTCTTC. The chain is built from TRBV15 and TRBJ2-1; 9 bases are shared with TRBD1. Germline assignment: CDR1 LNHNV and CDR2 YYDKDF (reference sequence). Trimming at V came to 1 base and at J to 9 bases, leaving 7 bases not matched to a gene. The CDR3 covers 15 residues. The complete variable domain, with remaining parts taken from reference TRBV15 and TRBJ2-1, reads DAMVIQNPRYQVTQFGKPVTLSCSQTLNHNVMYWYQQKSSQAPKLLFHYYDKDFNNEADTPDNFQSRRPNTSFCFLDIRSPGLGDTAMYLCATSRGGDRGGEQFFGPGTRLTVL.

The chain carries TRBV19 and TRBJ2-7; 7 bases are a match to TRBD1. Trimming cost V 5 bases and J 4 bases; bases outside gene matches: 8. CDR1 and CDR2 (germline): LNHDA, SQIVND (reference sequence). The CDR3 length is 14 residues. The DNA for the CDR3 is TGTGCCAGTAGTGCCTCAGGGGGTCGTTACGAGCAGTACTTC. Encoded protein: CASSASGGRYEQYF.

The V and J genes are TRBV7-8 and TRBJ2-7; possibly TRBD1 for D (6 bases). CDR3 length: 15 residues. The ends were cut back, 0 bases at V and 1 base at J, with 10 bases in the middle. The germline CDR1 and CDR2 sequences are SGHVS and FQNEAQ. The CDR3 here is CASSLAGDISYEQYF. DNA for the CDR3: TGTGCCAGCAGCTTAGCCGGGGACATTTCCTACGAGCAGTACTTC.

V usage is TRBV6-2 or TRBV6-3 and J usage is TRBJ2-5; 7 bases are shared with TRBD2. The germline V gene has CDR1 MNHEY and CDR2 SVGEGT. CDR3 length: 15 amino acids. With 2 bases clipped from V and 2 bases from J, the junction kept 5 bases outside the gene matches. The CDR3 protein is CASSYLGLEQETQYF. The CDR3 DNA reads as TGTGCCAGCAGTTACCTCGGACTAGAACAAGAGACCCAGTACTTC.

V usage is TRBV20-1 and J usage is TRBJ2-3; perhaps TRBD2 as D (6 bases). V lost 0 bases and J lost 1, with 14 bases in between. CDR1 is DFQATT, CDR2 SNEGSKA, per germline (reference sequence). This CDR3 is built from 16 residues. The CDR3 spells CSARDPASVGTDTQYF. CDR3 DNA sequence: TGCAGTGCTAGAGATCCCGCTAGCGTGGGCACAGATACGCAGTATTTT.

The rearrangement uses TRBV7-8 and TRBJ2-3; D tentatively fits TRBD1 or TRBD2 (5 bases each). CDR3 length: 17 residues. Germline loops: CDR1 SGHVS, CDR2 FQNEAQ. The V end lost 3 bases, the J end lost 4 bases, and 20 bases lay between the germline ends. CDR3 in amino acids: CASSFGAKTTHPDTQYF. The CDR3 DNA reads TGTGCCAGCAGCTTTGGGGCAAAGACTACACACCCAGATACGCAGTATTTT.

This clonotype was counted once. The genes are TRBV19 and TRBJ2-1, with 11 positions matching TRBD2. Germline V CDR1 and CDR2: LNHDA, SQIVND (reference sequence). V gave up 6 bases and J gave up 5 bases; unmatched junction bases: 6. This CDR3 has 15 residues. The CDR3 spells CASSLGTSGHNEQFF. Here the CDR3 DNA reads TGTGCCAGTAGCCTCGGGACTAGCGGACACAATGAGCAGTTCTTC.

CDR3 nucleotides: TGTGCCCCTTGGGGGATTAAATGCGAGCAGTACGTC. Protein product: CAPWGIKCEQYV. This sequence joins TRBV7-8 and TRBJ2-7; D may match TRBD1 or TRBD2 (5 bases each). There are 12 residues in the CDR3. Germline values: CDR1 SGHVS, CDR2 FQNEAQ. The ends were cut back, 11 bases at V and 6 bases at J, with 17 bases in the middle.

This clonotype was seen a single time. The chain carries TRBV9 and TRBJ2-1; 9 bases align to TRBD1. Germline assignment: CDR1 SGDLS and CDR2 YYNGEE. The junction had 5 bases not matched to a gene; V was cut back by 3 bases and J by 1 base. The CDR3 loop spans 16 amino acids. The chain's CDR3 is CASSGTQGASYNEQFF. CDR3 coding DNA: TGTGCCAGCAGCGGAACACAGGGGGCATCCTACAATGAGCAGTTCTTC.